This TCR beta chain was documented in a study of blood T cell repertoires in COVID-19. Study at large: Material from acute and convalescent COVID-19 was sourced from the United States, Italy and Spain. T cells, B-cell-depleted T cells, or PBMCs supplied cDNA or gDNA.

Germline V gives CDR1 LNHDA, CDR2 SQIVND (reference sequence). The CDR3 loop spans 18 amino acids. Trimming took 0 bases from V and 6 from J; bases not matched to a gene: 13. As processed by the authors: By means of reference gene primer amplification, nucleated cell counts were estimated. The method was immunoSEQ multiplex PCR; TCRdb's version includes in-frame clones alone and lacks a portion of them. From that table come the V and J calls and clone size; the DNA was used to work out D and trimming. The sample contains over 400,000 clones, 88% of which appear only once. Cohort allocation depended upon clinical history that participants reported.

This chain links TRBV19 with TRBJ1-5; the match to TRBD1 covers 8 bases. This receptor was obtained from a woman aged 55-69 years who had recovered from COVID-19. Sequenced: PBMCs or T cells enriched from blood (not recorded which). CDR3 DNA: TGTGCCAGTAGTATAGATCTATCCGGGACAGGACTTCTTCAGCCCCAGCATTTT. Translating gives CASSIDLSGTGLLQPQHF.